Listed here are 13 T cell receptor beta chains from one sample, sequenced in a study of blood T cell repertoires in COVID-19 (dated by TCRdb to 2018 to 2021). The library was prepared using the immunoSEQ multiplex PCR assay. The table comes from immuneACCESS by way of TCRdb, which keeps in-frame sequences with V and J called. Part of the clones is missing from these tables; in studies checked, under half for an unresolved V gene and the rest for unknown reasons. Across this sample there are approximately 160,000 clones, with about 86% seen only once. In total, the top ten clones hold roughly 19% of the sample. Sequencing was done on a sample of peripheral blood. The receptors were sampled from an elderly woman with acute or convalescent COVID-19.

The chain carries TRBV24-1 and TRBJ2-2; D perhaps matches TRBD2 (6 bases). Germline V lookup: CDR1 KGHDR, CDR2 SFDVKD. This CDR3 is built from 16 residues. V dropped 3 bases and J dropped 6 bases, with 16 bases sitting between them. CDR3 loop: CATSDPGSGRPGELFF. CDR3 DNA sequence: TGTGCCACCAGTGATCCCGGTAGTGGGAGGCCCGGGGAGCTGTTTTTT.

The genes are TRBV7-2 and TRBJ2-6; 7 positions match TRBD1. Germline V CDR1 and CDR2: SGHTA, FQGNSA. There are 15 residues in the CDR3. V was clipped by 6 bases and J by 4 bases; unmatched bases: 6. This CDR3 is CASRGGAAGANVLTF. The CDR3 bases are TGTGCCAGCAGAGGGGGCGCGGCGGGGGCCAACGTCCTGACTTTC.

The V gene is TRBV7-9, the J gene TRBJ1-6; weak D call: TRBD1 (6 bases). Germline assignment: CDR1 SEHNR and CDR2 FQNEAQ (reference sequence). This CDR3 contains 13 residues. Trimming pared 4 bases from V and 10 bases from J, leaving 11 bases between. The CDR3 loop reads CASSWDGQSPLHF. The CDR3 DNA reads TGTGCCAGCAGCTGGGACGGACAGTCACCCCTCCACTTT.

V is TRBV30 and J is TRBJ1-4; TRBD1 is a possible D gene (6 bases). CDR1 is GTSNPN, CDR2 SVGIG, per germline (reference sequence). The length of the CDR3 is 13 residues. The V gene lost 4 bases and the J gene lost 8 bases, with 14 bases spanning the gap. CDR3 sequence (DNA): TGTGCCTGGATTTCAGGGGCCGGAGAAAAACTGTTTTTT. Translated, it gives CAWISGAGEKLFF.

The chain recombines TRBV3-1 (or the pseudogene TRBV3-2) with TRBJ1-6, with TRBD1 matching over 9 bases. The CDR3 totals 14 residues. Germline V gives CDR1 LGHDT, CDR2 YNNKEL (reference sequence). Losses at the gene ends were 5 bases for V and 9 bases for J; bases not matched to a gene: 5. The CDR3 reads CASSGTGYRSPLHF. As DNA, the CDR3 is TGTGCCAGCAGCGGGACAGGGTATCGTTCACCCCTCCACTTT.

The V call is TRBV27, the J call TRBJ2-7; D may be TRBD2 (5 bases). CDR1 and CDR2 from the germline V gene are MNHEY and SMNVEV (reference sequence). Trimming stripped 10 bases from V and 4 bases from J, with 8 bases between. The CDR3 sequence is 10 residues long. The CDR3 DNA follows: TGTGCCACCGGACTTTACGAGCAGTACTTC. It yields the protein CATGLYEQYF.

This clone was counted only a few times. The chain employs TRBV7-9 and TRBJ1-4, with D unclear. The CDR3 sequence is 13 residues long. Germline CDR1 SEHNR, CDR2 FQNEAQ (reference sequence). Trimming removed 1 base at V and 8 bases at J, with 8 bases between. DNA of the CDR3: TGTGCCAGCAGCTTAGGTGTTCGGGAAAAACTGTTTTTT. Its translation is CASSLGVREKLFF.

The chain is built from TRBV6-2 or TRBV6-3 and TRBJ1-5; 9 bases are a match to TRBD1. After removal of 6 bases from V and 3 bases from J, the junction contained 12 bases not matched to a gene. Germline V gene sequence: CDR1 MNHEY, CDR2 SVGEGT. The CDR3 runs to 17 residues. The DNA of the CDR3 is TGTGCCAGCAGCTCCGGGACAGGGCCCACCATCAATCAGCCCCAGCATTTT. Translation: CASSSGTGPTINQPQHF.

V usage is TRBV4-2 and J usage is TRBJ1-6; tentative D call: TRBD1 (6 bases). In germline, CDR1 is LGHNA, CDR2 YNFKEQ. The V end lost 0 bases, the J end lost 0 bases, and 15 bases lay between the germline ends. The CDR3 runs 19 residues. Here the CDR3 reads CASSQDIGQGSSYNSPLHF. DNA for the CDR3: TGTGCCAGCAGCCAAGATATTGGTCAGGGGAGCTCCTATAATTCACCCCTCCACTTT.

V is TRBV7-2 and J is TRBJ2-7; the D gene is possibly TRBD1 (5 bases). This CDR3 spans 14 amino acids. Per the germline V gene, CDR1 is SGHTA and CDR2 is FQGNSA. V gave up 5 bases and J gave up 4 bases, with 15 bases separating them. The CDR3 sequence is CASSVGHGYYEQYF. CDR3 in DNA: TGTGCCAGCAGCGTAGGACACGGCTATTACGAGCAGTACTTC.

This clone appeared once. J is TRBJ2-7 and V is TRBV15, with 12 positions matching TRBD2. The CDR3 has 19 amino acids. Germline V gene lookup returns CDR1 LNHNV and CDR2 YYDKDF (reference sequence). With V trimmed by 2 bases and J by 5 bases, 16 bases remained unmatched. The CDR3 loop reads CATSRTSLAGGLQENEQYF. CDR3 nucleotides: TGTGCCACCAGCAGAACTAGTCTAGCGGGGGGGCTTCAGGAAAACGAGCAGTACTTC.

The rearrangement joins TRBV12-5 to TRBJ1-2, with D possibly TRBD1 on 5 matching bases. Looked up from germline, CDR1 is LGHNT and CDR2 is FRNRAP. Trimming removed 8 bases at V and 2 bases at J, with 9 bases between. CDR3 length: 12 amino acids. The CDR3 region is CASQGANYGYTF. DNA of the CDR3: TGTGCTAGTCAAGGGGCCAACTATGGCTACACCTTC. Filled out from reference TRBV12-5 and TRBJ1-2, the complete variable domain reads DARVTQTPRHKVTEMGQEVTMRCQPILGHNTVFWYRQTMMQGLELLAYFRNRAPLDDSGMPKDRFSAEMPDATLATLKIQPSEPRDSAVYFCASQGANYGYTFGSGTRLTVV.

This clone was seen more than once but under ten times. The chain employs TRBV5-1 and TRBJ1-1; no clear D gene. CDR3 length equals 15 residues. V shed 0 bases and J shed 4 bases, with 13 bases lying between them. Germline CDR1 SGHRS, CDR2 YFSETQ. As DNA, the CDR3 is TGCGCCAGCAGCTTGGCCGATTTGACTAGCACTGAAGCTTTCTTT. It translates to CASSLADLTSTEAFF.